This T cell receptor (beta chain) was obtained from a study of response to subunit inactivated influenza vaccine. TCRdb re-called the RT-PCR reads with MiXCR, one entry per CDR3 protein. The table has more than 450,000 distinct CDR3 sequences, approximately 10% seen once. The CDR3 loop spans 16 amino acids. In germline, CDR1 is SGHRS, CDR2 YFSETQ. J was trimmed by 2 bases and V by 4 bases; bases with no gene match: 8. Regarding this clonotype: The target antigen is unknown.

The study, taken as a whole, reports: Authors proposed each seasonal influenza vaccination draws in few new T cells.

This clonotype originated in a man between 45 and 60 years old who received an inactivated influenza vaccine. The V and J genes are TRBV5-1 and TRBJ2-7; TRBD1 agrees at 11 bases. The sequencing used PBMCs from blood, collected on the day of vaccination. The CDR3 bases are TGCGCCAGCAGCCCGGGACAGGGGGTCGGTACCTACGAGCAGTACTTC. As protein: CASSPGQGVGTYEQYF.